This TCR beta chain was profiled in a study of T cell changes during pregnancy in multiple sclerosis. The germline V gene encodes CDR1 MNHNY and CDR2 SVGAGI (reference sequence). This CDR3 region has 13 residues. The V segment lost 6 bases and the J segment 5 bases; nucleotides outside the gene matches: 5. Repertoires were generated with immunoSEQ multiplex PCR, while TCRdb's copy carries only in-frame clones and drops some. The data show 65,000 to 95,000 clones, 94% seen once. The receptor was isolated from a female donor in good health, enrolled as a control in a pregnancy study. This specimen consisted of peripheral blood, obtained in the second trimester of pregnancy. This sequence joins TRBV6-6 and TRBJ2-7, with 9 bases aligning to TRBD1. Written as DNA, the CDR3 is TGTGCCAGCAGCCGGGACAGGGAACACGAGCAGTACTTC. Translation gives CASSRDREHEQYF.